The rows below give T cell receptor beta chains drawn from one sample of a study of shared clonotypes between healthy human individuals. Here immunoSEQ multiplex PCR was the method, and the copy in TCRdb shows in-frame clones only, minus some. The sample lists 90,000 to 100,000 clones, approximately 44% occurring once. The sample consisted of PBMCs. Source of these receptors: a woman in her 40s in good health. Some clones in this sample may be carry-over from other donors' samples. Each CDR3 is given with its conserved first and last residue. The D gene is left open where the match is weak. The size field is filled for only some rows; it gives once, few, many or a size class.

cdr3_nt: TGTGCCACCCGAACTAGCCCCACAGATACGCAGTATTTT
cdr3_aa: CATRTSPTDTQYF
clone_size: many
v_call: TRBV5-4
d_call: NA
j_call: TRBJ2-3

cdr3_nt: TGCGCCAGCAGCTTGGACGCCCCCGGGGCCAACGTCCTGACTTTC
cdr3_aa: CASSLDAPGANVLTF
clone_size: once
v_call: TRBV5-1
d_call: NA
j_call: TRBJ2-6

cdr3_nt: TGTGCCAGTAGTATCGGCGGGGCTAGCGGGAGCAATGAGCAGTTCTTC
cdr3_aa: CASSIGGASGSNEQFF
clone_size: many
v_call: TRBV19
d_call: TRBD2
j_call: TRBJ2-1

cdr3_nt: TGTGCCAGCAGTGAAGGGGCTACGTCGCAGTACTTC
cdr3_aa: CASSEGATSQYF
clone_size: many
v_call: TRBV2
d_call: NA
j_call: TRBJ2-7

cdr3_nt: TGTGCCAGCAGCTTGCCAGCGCAAGAGACCCAGTACTTC
cdr3_aa: CASSLPAQETQYF
clone_size: many
v_call: TRBV5-6
d_call: NA
j_call: TRBJ2-5

cdr3_nt: TGTGCCAGCAGTTTATCGATGGACAGTCCCACAGATACGCAGTATTTT
cdr3_aa: CASSLSMDSPTDTQYF
clone_size: many
v_call: TRBV27
d_call: NA
j_call: TRBJ2-3

cdr3_nt: TGTGCCAGCAGCTTAATGGGGGGTCTTGACGAGCAGTACTTC
cdr3_aa: CASSLMGGLDEQYF
clone_size: few
v_call: TRBV7-3
d_call: NA
j_call: TRBJ2-7

cdr3_nt: TGTGCCAGCAGGGTTCAGGGGGCGGATGGCTACACCTTC
cdr3_aa: CASRVQGADGYTF
clone_size: NA
v_call: TRBV28
d_call: TRBD1
j_call: TRBJ1-2

cdr3_nt: TGCGCCAGCAGCCAAGCGGGCAGCCTTTCACACGATGGCTACACCTTC
cdr3_aa: CASSQAGSLSHDGYTF
clone_size: NA
v_call: TRBV4-1
d_call: NA
j_call: TRBJ1-2

cdr3_nt: TGTGCCAGCCTCCGGCAGGGCGGGGACGAGCAGTACTTC
cdr3_aa: CASLRQGGDEQYF
clone_size: many
v_call: TRBV6-1
d_call: NA
j_call: TRBJ2-7

cdr3_nt: TGTGCCAGCAGCCAGGACAGCGGCTATGGCTACACCTTC
cdr3_aa: CASSQDSGYGYTF
clone_size: many
v_call: TRBV28
d_call: NA
j_call: TRBJ1-2

cdr3_nt: TGTGCCAGCAGTCCACGAAGCGGGAGGGCCCCCGAGCAGTACTTC
cdr3_aa: CASSPRSGRAPEQYF
clone_size: NA
v_call: TRBV28
d_call: TRBD2
j_call: TRBJ2-7

cdr3_nt: TGTGCCAGCAGCTCACAGCCTGGGAGGTTGGGCTACAATGAGCAGTTCTTC
cdr3_aa: CASSSQPGRLGYNEQFF
clone_size: NA
v_call: TRBV7-3
d_call: NA
j_call: TRBJ2-1

cdr3_nt: TGTGCCAGCAGTTCACAGGGCTACGAGCAGTACTTC
cdr3_aa: CASSSQGYEQYF
clone_size: many
v_call: TRBV27
d_call: NA
j_call: TRBJ2-7

cdr3_nt: TGTGCCAGCTCACACGACAGTCACGGCTACGAGCAGTACTTC
cdr3_aa: CASSHDSHGYEQYF
clone_size: NA
v_call: TRBV18
d_call: NA
j_call: TRBJ2-7

cdr3_nt: TGTGCCAGCAGCCTTGCCGGGACTAGCGGGAGTATCAAGCAGTACTTC
cdr3_aa: CASSLAGTSGSIKQYF
clone_size: NA
v_call: TRBV4-2
d_call: TRBD2
j_call: TRBJ2-7

cdr3_nt: TGTGCCAGCAGCTTGGCGCACATCTTTAACGAGCAGTACTTC
cdr3_aa: CASSLAHIFNEQYF
clone_size: many
v_call: TRBV5-6
d_call: NA
j_call: TRBJ2-7

cdr3_nt: TGTGCCAGTAATAAACTCGGGGAAGACACCGGGGAGCTGTTTTTT
cdr3_aa: CASNKLGEDTGELFF
clone_size: NA
v_call: TRBV19
d_call: NA
j_call: TRBJ2-2

cdr3_nt: TGCAGCGCCGTTAAGGACAGCTCCTACGAGCAGTACTTC
cdr3_aa: CSAVKDSSYEQYF
clone_size: few
v_call: TRBV29-1
d_call: NA
j_call: TRBJ2-7

cdr3_nt: TGTGCCAGCAACAGGGCCCCCACCTATGGCTACACCTTC
cdr3_aa: CASNRAPTYGYTF
clone_size: few
v_call: TRBV19
d_call: NA
j_call: TRBJ1-2

cdr3_nt: TGCGCCAGCAGCTTGGCCGGGGGGCGGACTGAAGCTTTCTTT
cdr3_aa: CASSLAGGRTEAFF
clone_size: NA
v_call: TRBV5-1
d_call: NA
j_call: TRBJ1-1

cdr3_nt: TGTGCCAGCAGTAGGATGAGCGGACCCCCCTACGAGCAGTACTTC
cdr3_aa: CASSRMSGPPYEQYF
clone_size: many
v_call: TRBV2
d_call: NA
j_call: TRBJ2-7

cdr3_nt: TGTGCCAGCAGCTTGGTGGGGGAGACCCAGTACTTC
cdr3_aa: CASSLVGETQYF
clone_size: NA
v_call: TRBV5-5
d_call: NA
j_call: TRBJ2-5

cdr3_nt: TGTGCCATCAGTGCTAAGCCTAGCGTGACCGGAGATACGCAGTATTTT
cdr3_aa: CAISAKPSVTGDTQYF
clone_size: NA
v_call: TRBV10-3
d_call: NA
j_call: TRBJ2-3